Shown below are 21 T cell receptor beta chains from a single sample sequenced in a study of T cells in Graves' hyperthyroidism and ophthalmopathy. Amplified regions were TCR beta CDR3 sequences from RNA transcripts. HTBI primers were used for first-round RT-PCR of the TCR CDR3. TCRdb fed the multiplex PCR reads into MiXCR, producing one record per CDR3 protein. The sample has 400,000 to 550,000 distinct CDR3 sequences, around 15% seen once. Sequenced: blood. These receptors came from a woman aged 18-29 years with Graves' hyperthyroidism.

This clonotype was picked up a small number of times. The chain combines TRBV29-1 with TRBJ2-1; D gene ambiguous. Trimming removed 3 bases at V and 9 bases at J, with 9 bases between. The CDR3 contains 11 residues. CDR1 and CDR2 from the germline V gene are SQVTM and ANQGSEA. DNA for the CDR3: TGCAGCGTTGACCGGTCCGGTGAGCAGTTCTTC. Encoded protein: CSVDRSGEQFF.

This clonotype was found many times. The chain has TRBV7-3 and TRBJ1-2; 8 nucleotides agree with TRBD1. After removal of 5 bases from V and 4 bases from J, the junction contained 9 bases not matched to a gene. Germline V gene lookup returns CDR1 SGHTA and CDR2 FQGTGA. CDR3 length: 15 residues. Written as DNA, the CDR3 is TGTGCCAGCAGCACGACAGGGGCGGCGGCCTATGGCTACACCTTC. The encoded protein is CASSTTGAAAYGYTF.

This clonotype has at least ten counts. The gene calls are TRBV28 and TRBJ2-4, with D perhaps being TRBD1 or TRBD2 (5 bases each). V was clipped by 6 bases and J by 6 bases, with 12 bases between them. CDR1 and CDR2 (germline): MDHEN, SYDVKM. This CDR3 has 13 amino acids. The CDR3 DNA sequence: TGTGCCAGCAGGTCCCCCGGGGCAAACATTCAGTACTTC. This encodes CASRSPGANIQYF.

In this sample, this clonotype turned up many times. The chain has TRBV20-1 and TRBJ2-2; D possibly uses TRBD1 or TRBD2 (6 bases each). The CDR3 spans 14 residues. CDR1 is DFQATT, CDR2 SNEGSKA, per germline (reference sequence). The V gene lost 5 bases and the J gene lost 6 bases, with 16 bases spanning the gap. The CDR3 nucleotides are TGCAGTGCTGAGGGATCCGGGGGCCCCGGGGAGCTGTTTTTT. This sequence encodes CSAEGSGGPGELFF.

The chain is built from TRBV20-1 and TRBJ1-3; tentatively, D is TRBD1 (6 bases). Germline CDR1 is DFQATT and CDR2 is SNEGSKA (reference sequence). V was cut by 6 bases and J by 1 base, with 16 bases left in between. The CDR3 sequence is 15 residues long. The CDR3 DNA is TGCAGTGCGATTCGAGGGGGGAAATCTGGAAACACCATATATTTT. It yields the protein CSAIRGGKSGNTIYF.

The CDR3 DNA reads TGTGCCAGCAGCGTAACAGTCTCCGATGAGCAGTTCTTC. It encodes CASSVTVSDEQFF. The chain recombines TRBV9 with TRBJ2-1; no clear D. Trimming stripped 1 base from V and 8 bases from J, with 10 bases between. The germline gives CDR1 SGDLS, CDR2 YYNGEE. The CDR3 consists of 13 residues.

In its sample, this clonotype was seen many times. The gene calls are TRBV20-1 and TRBJ1-4; D not resolved. This CDR3 is 13 amino acids long. Trimming pared 5 bases from V and 5 bases from J, leaving 12 bases between. CDR1 DFQATT and CDR2 SNEGSKA come from the germline V gene (reference sequence). CDR3 in DNA: TGCAGTGCTTGGACCTACGGAAATGAAAAACTGTTTTTT. The encoded protein is CSAWTYGNEKLFF.

This clonotype was seen ten or more times. The chain uses TRBV7-6 and TRBJ1-1; D gene unclear. The germline V gene has CDR1 SGHVS and CDR2 FNYEAQ. Trimming cost V 8 bases and J 0 bases, with 16 bases left between them. CDR3 length equals 15 residues. DNA for the CDR3: TGTGCCAGCGGGAGGTTTGAGGGCATGAACACTGAAGCTTTCTTT. This encodes CASGRFEGMNTEAFF.

This clonotype was picked up many times. This chain links TRBV12-3 or TRBV12-4 with TRBJ1-2, with 7 bases that match TRBD1. J lost 6 bases, V lost 5 bases, and 3 bases had no gene match. The CDR3 is 12 amino acids. CDR3 coding DNA: TGTGCCAGCAGTGGGACAGTCGATGGCTACACCTTC. Its translation is CASSGTVDGYTF.

Ten or more counts support this clonotype. V usage is TRBV11-3 and J usage is TRBJ2-5; a possible D gene is TRBD1 (6 bases). The germline V gene encodes CDR1 SGHNT and CDR2 YENEEA. V was shortened by 5 bases and J by 2 bases, with 18 bases between the two germline ends. There are 16 residues in the CDR3. CDR3 sequence: CASSPGVGILQETQYF. The CDR3 DNA reads as TGTGCCAGCAGCCCAGGGGTGGGAATACTACAAGAGACCCAGTACTTC.

This clonotype was counted between two and nine times. The rearrangement links TRBV11-2 to TRBJ2-2, with TRBD1 identical over 10 bases. This CDR3 has 17 residues. Trimming at V came to 1 base and at J to 4 bases, leaving 6 bases not matched to a gene. Germline-derived CDR1 and CDR2 are SGHAT and FQNNGV. The CDR3 loop is CASSLVDRGLTTGELFF. The DNA of the CDR3 is TGTGCCAGCAGCTTAGTAGACAGGGGGCTTACCACCGGGGAGCTGTTTTTT. Full variable domain (outside the CDR3, taken from reference TRBV11-2 and TRBJ2-2): EAGVAQSPRYKIIEKRQSVAFWCNPISGHATLYWYQQILGQGPKLLIQFQNNGVVDDSQLPKDRFSAERLKGVDSTLKIQPAKLEDSAVYLCASSLVDRGLTTGELFFGEGSRLTVL.

The table lists this clonotype with many counts. This chain joins TRBV28 and TRBJ2-3; the D call may be TRBD1 or TRBD2 (5 bases each). V was clipped by 2 bases and J by 4 bases, with 10 bases between them. The germline V gene has CDR1 MDHEN and CDR2 SYDVKM. This CDR3 contains 14 residues. This CDR3 reads CASSLAGTPDTQYF. In DNA form, the CDR3 reads TGTGCCAGCAGTTTAGCCGGGACGCCAGATACGCAGTATTTT.

Many counts were recorded for this clonotype. CDR3 nucleotides: TGCGCCAGCAGCTTGATGGCGGGAGAATACACAGATACGCAGTATTTT. This gives the protein CASSLMAGEYTDTQYF. V is TRBV5-1 and J is TRBJ2-3; 7 bases agree with TRBD2. Germline CDR1 and CDR2: SGHRS and YFSETQ. The trim removed 1 base at V and 2 bases at J, leaving 7 bases unmatched. The CDR3 runs 16 residues.

This clonotype was picked up many times. The chain couples TRBV7-2 to TRBJ2-3; D gene uncertain. Germline CDR1 is SGHTA and CDR2 is FQGNSA. The CDR3 consists of 13 residues. The V end lost 2 bases, the J end lost 6 bases, and 9 bases lay between the germline ends. CDR3 protein: CASSLRLGDTQYF. The CDR3 nucleotides are TGTGCCAGCAGCTTAAGGCTGGGGGATACGCAGTATTTT. The full variable domain, its missing parts supplied by reference TRBV7-2 and TRBJ2-3, is GAGVSQSPSNKVTEKGKDVELRCDPISGHTALYWYRQSLGQGLEFLIYFQGNSAPDKSGLPSDRFSAERTGGSVSTLTIQRTQQEDSAVYLCASSLRLGDTQYFGPGTRLTVL.

This clonotype was detected ten times or more. The rearrangement uses TRBV10-3 and TRBJ2-7; 12 bases are shared with TRBD2. This CDR3 comprises 13 residues. V shed 10 bases and J 6 bases; nucleotides not matched to a gene: 7. CDR1 and CDR2 (germline): ENHRY, SYGVKD. CDR3 residues: CATWTSGNGEQYF. The CDR3, as DNA: TGTGCCACCTGGACTAGCGGGAATGGCGAGCAGTACTTC.

V gene TRBV5-8 combines with J gene TRBJ1-2, with D tentatively TRBD1 (6 bases). The CDR3 has 14 residues. Trimming took off 6 bases at V and 0 bases at J, with 12 bases between the two ends. The germline CDR1 and CDR2 sequences are SGHTS and YDEGEE. The CDR3 DNA follows: TGTGCCAGCAAGACAGGCGATACTAACTATGGCTACACCTTC. Translated, it gives CASKTGDTNYGYTF.

This clonotype was seen ten or more times. V usage is TRBV7-2 and J usage is TRBJ1-4, with D unclear. Looked up from germline, CDR1 is SGHTA and CDR2 is FQGNSA. The CDR3 is 15 residues long. Deletions cut 1 base from V and 0 bases from J, with 6 bases between. As DNA, the CDR3 is TGTGCCAGCAGCTTAGTAAGAACAACTAATGAAAAACTGTTTTTT. Residues: CASSLVRTTNEKLFF.

This clonotype was seen at least ten times. V and J are TRBV28 and TRBJ1-5; D is uncertain. V shed 5 bases and J shed 2 bases, with 19 bases lying between them. Per the germline V gene, CDR1 is MDHEN and CDR2 is SYDVKM. This CDR3 spans 17 amino acids. The CDR3 spells CASSPPEGSLGNQPQHF. CDR3 coding DNA: TGTGCCAGCAGTCCACCAGAAGGGTCCTTAGGCAATCAGCCCCAGCATTTT.

This clonotype appeared many times. The chain recombines TRBV12-3 or TRBV12-4 with TRBJ2-2; D not resolved. V was trimmed by 1 base and J by 7 bases, leaving 7 bases between them. The CDR3 length is 13 residues. In nucleotides, the CDR3 is TGTGCCAGCAGTTTAGACCCTGGCGGGGAGCTGTTTTTT. This translates into CASSLDPGGELFF.

The sample holds many counts of this clonotype. This rearrangement joins TRBV12-3 or TRBV12-4 to TRBJ1-2; no clear D gene. Deletions cut 5 bases from V and 4 bases from J, with 17 bases between. The CDR3 loop spans 15 amino acids. Here the CDR3 DNA reads TGTGCCAGCAGTATAGGCGGGCCAGGCCCCTATGGCTACACCTTC. This translates into CASSIGGPGPYGYTF.

This rearrangement joins TRBV7-2 to TRBJ2-4; 7 bases line up with TRBD1. The CDR3 has 13 amino acids. V shed 5 bases and J 11 bases; nucleotides not matched to a gene: 9. CDR1 and CDR2 from the germline V gene are SGHTA and FQGNSA. As DNA, the CDR3 is TGTGCCAGCAGCCTTCAGACAGGGAATGTTCAGTACTTC. Translating gives CASSLQTGNVQYF.